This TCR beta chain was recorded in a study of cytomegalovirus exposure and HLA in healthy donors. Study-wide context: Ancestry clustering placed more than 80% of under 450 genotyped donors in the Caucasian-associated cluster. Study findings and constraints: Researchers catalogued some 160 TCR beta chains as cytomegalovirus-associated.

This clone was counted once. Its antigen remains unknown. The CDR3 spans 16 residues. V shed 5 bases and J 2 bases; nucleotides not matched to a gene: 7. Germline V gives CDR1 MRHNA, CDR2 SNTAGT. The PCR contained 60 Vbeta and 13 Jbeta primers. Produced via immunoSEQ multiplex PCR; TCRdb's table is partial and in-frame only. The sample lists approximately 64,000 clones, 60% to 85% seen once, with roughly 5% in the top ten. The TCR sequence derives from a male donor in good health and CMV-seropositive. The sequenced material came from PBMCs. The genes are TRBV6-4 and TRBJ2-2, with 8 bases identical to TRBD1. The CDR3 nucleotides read TGTGCCAGCAGTCCTGACAGGGGCTCTAACACCGGGGAGCTGTTTTTT. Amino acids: CASSPDRGSNTGELFF.